The clone carrying this T cell receptor beta chain was recorded a few times. The CDR3 extends over 16 amino acids. The V gene's germline CDR1 is MNHEY and CDR2 SVGEGT. J gave up 8 bases and V 7 bases, and 10 bases lay outside the gene matches. This entry comes from a study of T cell repertoires in cytomegalovirus infection. TCRdb reprocessed the reads with MiXCR, giving one entry per CDR3 protein. In the table there are about 530,000 distinct CDR3 sequences, less than 30% of which are singletons. This TCR was recovered from a human donor in good health (CMV status not recorded). Some clones in this sample may be carry-over from other donors' samples. V and J are TRBV6-2 or TRBV6-3 and TRBJ2-1, with 14 bases identical to TRBD2. Sequencing was performed on PBMCs. CDR3 coding DNA: TGTGCCAGCATCCCTTCAGGGACTAGCGGGAGTTATGAGCAGTTCTTC. Its translation: CASIPSGTSGSYEQFF.